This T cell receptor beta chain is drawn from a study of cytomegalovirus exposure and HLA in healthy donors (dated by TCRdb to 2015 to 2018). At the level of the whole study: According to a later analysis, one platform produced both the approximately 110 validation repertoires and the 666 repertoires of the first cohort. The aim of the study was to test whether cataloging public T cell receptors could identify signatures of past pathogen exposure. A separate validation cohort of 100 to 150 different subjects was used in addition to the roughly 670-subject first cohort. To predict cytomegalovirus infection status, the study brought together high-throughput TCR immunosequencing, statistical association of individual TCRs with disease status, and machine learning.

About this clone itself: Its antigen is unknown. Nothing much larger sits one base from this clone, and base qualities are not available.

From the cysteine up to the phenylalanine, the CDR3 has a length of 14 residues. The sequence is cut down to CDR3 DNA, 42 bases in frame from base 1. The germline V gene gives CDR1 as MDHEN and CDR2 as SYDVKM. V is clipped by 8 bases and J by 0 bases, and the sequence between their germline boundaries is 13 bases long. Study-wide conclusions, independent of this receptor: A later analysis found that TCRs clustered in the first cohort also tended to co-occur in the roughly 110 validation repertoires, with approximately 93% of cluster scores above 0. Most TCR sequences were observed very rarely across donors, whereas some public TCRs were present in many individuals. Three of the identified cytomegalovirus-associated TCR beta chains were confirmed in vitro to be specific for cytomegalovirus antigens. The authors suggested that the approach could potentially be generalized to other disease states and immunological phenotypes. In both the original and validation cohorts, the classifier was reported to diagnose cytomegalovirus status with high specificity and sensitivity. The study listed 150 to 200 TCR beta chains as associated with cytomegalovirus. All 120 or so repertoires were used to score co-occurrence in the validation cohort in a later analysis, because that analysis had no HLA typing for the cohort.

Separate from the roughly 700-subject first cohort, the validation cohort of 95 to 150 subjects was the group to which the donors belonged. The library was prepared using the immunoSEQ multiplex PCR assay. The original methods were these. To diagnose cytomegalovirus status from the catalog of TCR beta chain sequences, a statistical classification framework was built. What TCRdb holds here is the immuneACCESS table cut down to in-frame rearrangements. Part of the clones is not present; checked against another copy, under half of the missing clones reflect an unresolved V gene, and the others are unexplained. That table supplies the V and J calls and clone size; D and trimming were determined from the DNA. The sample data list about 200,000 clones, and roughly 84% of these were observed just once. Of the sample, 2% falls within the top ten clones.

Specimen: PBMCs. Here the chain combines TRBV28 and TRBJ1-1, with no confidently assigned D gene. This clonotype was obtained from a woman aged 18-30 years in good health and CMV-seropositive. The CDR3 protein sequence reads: CASVRETVNTEAFF. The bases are TGTGCCAGCGTACGGGAAACAGTGAACACTGAAGCTTTCTTT.